This TCR beta chain came from a study of long-term antiretroviral therapy in people with HIV. Study observations and caveats: Dominant in the repertoire at all time points were clones expanded before ART.

Amounts of roughly 0.95-11 million cryopreserved PBMC were held in the samples before DNA extraction. As regards this clone: Its antigen remains unidentified.

V dropped 3 bases and J dropped 8 bases, with 14 bases sitting between them. CDR3 size: 13 residues. Germline CDR1 is SGHNT and CDR2 is YYREEE (reference sequence). Sequencing used immunoSEQ v3.0 at survey level. Generated by immunoSEQ multiplex PCR, the TCRdb table keeps only in-frame clones and is missing some. The table has 20,000 to 25,000 clones, approximately 76% seen once. The chain is built from TRBV5-4 and TRBJ1-1; weak D call: TRBD1 (5 bases). Sequenced here: unsorted PBMCs, sampled around 1.8 years before starting antiretroviral therapy. The TCR sequence derives from a woman aged 40-49 years with HIV. The CDR3 bases are TGTGCCAGCAGCTCTACCGACAGATGGGAAGCTTTCTTT. This sequence encodes CASSSTDRWEAFF.